These 7 T cell receptor beta chains originate from one sample sequenced in a study of cytomegalovirus exposure and HLA in healthy donors (dated by TCRdb to about 2017). The receptor library was made with the immunoSEQ multiplex PCR assay. Drawn from immuneACCESS, this table holds only the in-frame rearrangements with V and J called that TCRdb kept. Clones are partly lost; checked studies trace under half to an unresolved V gene and leave the rest unexplained. The sample table records roughly 120,000 clones; roughly 86% of these occur just once. The ten largest clones add up to around 3.5% of the sample. Source material: PBMCs. The receptors were gathered from a man aged 25 to 40 in good health and CMV-seronegative.

The chain employs TRBV4-3 and TRBJ1-1; the D is unclear. V lost 0 bases to trimming and J lost 2 bases, with 10 bases between them. Germline V gene sequence: CDR1 LGHNA, CDR2 YSLEER. CDR3 length: 15 amino acids. CDR3 region: CASSQDRLSNTEAFF. CDR3 in DNA: TGCGCCAGCAGCCAAGATCGTCTATCAAACACTGAAGCTTTCTTT.

The chain employs TRBV27 and TRBJ2-1; 12 nucleotides align to TRBD2. Germline lookup yields CDR1 MNHEY and CDR2 SMNVEV (reference sequence). The ends lost 4 bases at V and 9 bases at J; junction bases unmatched: 7. The CDR3 loop spans 15 amino acids. The CDR3 DNA reads TGTGCCAGCAGTTCCCCTGGACTAGCGGGGCTTGAGCAGTTCTTC. This sequence encodes CASSSPGLAGLEQFF.

V and J are TRBV5-4 and TRBJ2-1; 7 nucleotides align to TRBD2. The CDR3 length is 15 residues. The junction had 6 bases not matched to a gene; V was cut back by 2 bases and J by 4 bases. Germline CDR1 reads SGHNT; CDR2 reads YYREEE (reference sequence). In DNA, the CDR3 is TGTGCCAGCAGCTTTTTCGGGGGGACTTACAATGAGCAGTTCTTC. Translation gives CASSFFGGTYNEQFF. The full variable domain, its missing parts supplied by reference TRBV5-4 and TRBJ2-1, is ETGVTQSPTHLIKTRGQQVTLRCSSQSGHNTVSWYQQALGQGPQFIFQYYREEENGRGNFPPRFSGLQFPNYSSELNVNALELDDSALYLCASSFFGGTYNEQFFGPGTRLTVL.

This rearrangement joins TRBV19 to TRBJ2-7; D is ambiguous. Germline CDR1 and CDR2: LNHDA and SQIVND (reference sequence). V shed 2 bases and J shed 0 bases, with 11 bases lying between them. The CDR3 loop spans 15 amino acids. Here the CDR3 reads CASSIHGSSSYEQYF. CDR3 nucleotide sequence: TGTGCCAGTAGTATACACGGTTCAAGCTCCTACGAGCAGTACTTC.

The CDR3 sequence is CASSFGGTGMDEQYF. CDR3 DNA: TGTGCCAGCAGCTTCGGGGGGACAGGTATGGACGAGCAGTACTTC. This chain joins TRBV7-8 and TRBJ2-7; perhaps TRBD1 as D (8 bases). V was cut by 3 bases and J by 5 bases, with 17 bases left in between. CDR3 length equals 15 residues. Germline CDR1 SGHVS, CDR2 FQNEAQ.

The chain uses TRBV7-2 and TRBJ2-2; D is perhaps TRBD2 (5 bases). Germline V gene lookup returns CDR1 SGHTA and CDR2 FQGNSA. With 4 bases removed from V and 0 bases from J, the gap between germline ends came to 21 bases. There are 19 residues in the CDR3. The DNA of the CDR3 is TGTGCCAGCAGCTCGCAAATACTAGAATTAACCGCGAACACCGGGGAGCTGTTTTTT. It translates to CASSSQILELTANTGELFF.

A remark on this clone: At one boundary the junction diverges from the germline segment, which might be a read error. V is TRBV28 and J is TRBJ1-2; 7 bases are shared with TRBD1. Germline values: CDR1 MDHEN, CDR2 SYDVKM. The CDR3 has 15 residues. In DNA form, the CDR3 reads TGTGCCAGCAGTTTATCCGCAGGGGGGAACTATGGCTATACCTTC. This encodes CASSLSAGGNYGYTF.